This TCR beta chain was retrieved from a study of beta chain features in type 1 diabetes. Points from the study as a whole: A PCR bias possibly favoring shorter templates would apply equally to patients and controls. TCRB rearrangement may or may not be influenced by HLA type; here this remained unresolved. Type 1 diabetes patients had moderately but significantly shorter TCRB CDR3s in all four CD4+ subsets.

The investigators reverse transcribed all of the isolated RNA, so they sequenced expressed TCRB transcripts. The repertoire was sequenced with immunoSEQ multiplex PCR; TCRdb's copy has only in-frame clones and lacks some. The profile shows around 710,000 clones, about an eighth of them singletons. Details on this clone: Its antigen is still unknown.

Trimming shortened V by 2 bases and J by 3 bases, and 8 bases separated the two germline ends. Germline V gives CDR1 SGHNT, CDR2 YYREEE (reference sequence). CDR3 length: 13 amino acids. Sorting that relied on CD45RO/CCR7/CD25/CD127/CD95/CD27 yielded CD4+ naive, central memory, regulatory and stem cell-like memory cells. The chain links TRBV5-4 to TRBJ2-5; D not resolved. This sequence originates from a man aged 25-40 years with type 1 diabetes. What was sequenced was naive CD4+ T cells from blood. The CDR3 reads CASSFQTEETQYF. In DNA form, the CDR3 reads TGTGCCAGCAGCTTCCAGACGGAAGAGACCCAGTACTTC. Variable domain in full (rest from reference TRBV5-4 and TRBJ2-5): ETGVTQSPTHLIKTRGQQVTLRCSSQSGHNTVSWYQQALGQGPQFIFQYYREEENGRGNFPPRFSGLQFPNYSSELNVNALELDDSALYLCASSFQTEETQYFGPGTRLLVL.